Presented here are 20 T cell receptor beta chains from one specimen sequenced in a study of blood T cell repertoires in COVID-19. Assay used: immunoSEQ multiplex PCR; TCRdb lists only in-frame clones, some missing. The table has 490,000 or so clones, roughly nine tenths seen once; the top ten hold 8% to 9.5%. Material for sequencing was PBMCs or T cells enriched from blood (not recorded which). These receptors came from a woman aged 55-75 years who had recovered from COVID-19.

This clone was observed a single time. CDR3 region: CASSDPPFYGYTF. Written as DNA, the CDR3 is TGTGCCAGCAGTGATCCCCCGTTCTATGGCTACACCTTC. The rearrangement links TRBV2 to TRBJ1-2; no reliable D call. The CDR3 totals 13 residues. Germline loops: CDR1 SNHLY, CDR2 FYNNEI. V was cut by 3 bases and J by 4 bases, with 9 bases left in between. The variable domain in full, with the rest retrieved from reference TRBV2 and TRBJ1-2, is EPEVTQTPSHQVTQMGQEVILRCVPISNHLYFYWYRQILGQKVEFLVSFYNNEISEKSEIFDDQFSVERPDGSNFTLKIRSTKLEDSAMYFCASSDPPFYGYTFGSGTRLTVV.

The chain employs TRBV7-8 and TRBJ1-5, with D possibly being TRBD1 (6 bases). CDR3 length: 15 residues. Germline CDR1 SGHVS, CDR2 FQNEAQ. V lost 8 bases, J lost 5 bases, and 19 bases lay in between. DNA for the CDR3: TGTGCCAGCCGGGGGGGGCCTCGAGGCTATCAGCCCCAGCATTTT. Its translation is CASRGGPRGYQPQHF.

CDR3 region: CASSFGGSVEAFF. DNA for the CDR3: TGTGCCAGCAGTTTCGGGGGTTCGGTTGAAGCTTTCTTT. The chain couples TRBV27 to TRBJ1-1, with D tentatively TRBD1 (5 bases). V was shortened by 3 bases and J by 7 bases, with 12 bases between the two germline ends. This CDR3 contains 13 residues. CDR1 and CDR2 (germline): MNHEY, SMNVEV (reference sequence).

The rearrangement joins TRBV10-3 to TRBJ2-7, with D tentatively TRBD1 (6 bases). The length of the CDR3 is 12 residues. The V end was cut by 6 bases, the J end by 3 bases, with 9 bases between. The germline V gene has CDR1 ENHRY and CDR2 SYGVKD. The CDR3 bases are TGTGCCATCAGCCGAGGGGGCTACGAGCAGTACGTC. Its protein product is CAISRGGYEQYV.

The chain links TRBV12-3 or TRBV12-4 to TRBJ2-1, with TRBD2 matching 7 bases. V was pared by 7 bases and J by 10 bases, with 4 bases of the junction left unmatched. The CDR3 spans 11 residues. This CDR3 is CASTRDYEQFF. The CDR3 bases are TGTGCCAGCACCAGGGACTACGAGCAGTTCTTC.

V usage is TRBV6-6 and J usage is TRBJ2-5; D is ambiguous. The germline V gene has CDR1 MNHNY and CDR2 SVGAGI (reference sequence). Trimming shortened V by 6 bases and J by 3 bases, and 8 bases separated the two germline ends. The CDR3 extends over 12 amino acids. Written as DNA, the CDR3 is TGTGCCAGCAGGGAGACCAAAGAGACCCAGTACTTC. This translates into CASRETKETQYF.

The gene calls are TRBV6-1 and TRBJ1-6; the match to TRBD1 covers 7 bases. CDR3 length: 15 amino acids. The ends lost 2 bases at V and 8 bases at J; junction bases unmatched: 6. Germline loops: CDR1 MNHNS, CDR2 SASEGT. The CDR3 here is CASSELAGGHSPLHF. DNA for the CDR3: TGTGCCAGCAGTGAATTGGCAGGGGGTCATTCACCCCTCCACTTT.

This rearrangement joins TRBV10-3 to TRBJ2-7; 7 nucleotides line up with TRBD1. CDR1 is ENHRY and CDR2 is SYGVKD in the germline V gene. There are 13 residues in the CDR3. Trimming cost V 0 bases and J 6 bases; bases outside gene matches: 2. The CDR3 region is CAISESAGGEQYV. The CDR3 DNA reads as TGTGCCATCAGTGAGTCTGCAGGGGGCGAGCAGTACGTC.

This rearrangement joins TRBV4-1 to TRBJ1-5, with 9 bases lining up with TRBD1. This CDR3 comprises 15 residues. The germline V gene encodes CDR1 MGHRA and CDR2 YSYEKL. The junction had 12 bases not matched to a gene; V was cut back by 4 bases and J by 11 bases. CDR3 sequence reads: CASSPGTGYKFAQHF. The DNA for the CDR3 is TGCGCCAGCAGCCCCGGGACAGGGTATAAGTTCGCCCAGCATTTT.

The chain has TRBV18 and TRBJ1-2; a possible D gene is TRBD1 (5 bases). This CDR3 spans 13 amino acids. Germline lookup yields CDR1 KGHSH and CDR2 LQKENI. V lost 2 bases and J 6 bases, leaving 10 bases between the germline ends. The CDR3: CASSPGGEHGYTF. The CDR3 bases are TGTGCCAGCTCACCAGGAGGGGAGCATGGCTACACCTTC.

The V call is TRBV3-1 (or the pseudogene TRBV3-2), the J call TRBJ2-5; TRBD1 aligns across 7 bases. V gave up 1 base and J gave up 3 bases; unmatched junction bases: 8. CDR3 length: 16 residues. Looked up from germline, CDR1 is LGHDT and CDR2 is YNNKEL (reference sequence). CDR3 DNA sequence: TGTGCCAGCAGCCAAGTAGGGCAGGGGGTCGAAGAGACCCAGTACTTC. This gives the protein CASSQVGQGVEETQYF.

J is TRBJ2-6 and V is TRBV28; D is undetermined. Looked up from germline, CDR1 is MDHEN and CDR2 is SYDVKM. Between the trimmed V and J ends, which lost 6 bases and 4 bases, there was a span of 10 bases. The CDR3 contains 14 residues. The CDR3 is CASSSPLGANVLTF. CDR3 coding DNA: TGTGCCAGCAGCTCCCCCTTAGGGGCCAACGTCCTGACTTTC.

The chain links TRBV5-4 to TRBJ2-3, with TRBD1 matching over 9 bases. V dropped 1 base and J dropped 6; count of bases not matched to a gene: 18. Per germline, CDR1 SGHNT and CDR2 YYREEE (reference sequence). The CDR3 extends over 19 amino acids. The chain's CDR3 is CASSLKGYRQGGVADTQYF. CDR3 sequence (DNA): TGTGCCAGCAGCTTGAAGGGGTACCGACAGGGGGGAGTCGCGGATACGCAGTATTTT. The complete variable domain, with remaining parts taken from reference TRBV5-4 and TRBJ2-3, reads ETGVTQSPTHLIKTRGQQVTLRCSSQSGHNTVSWYQQALGQGPQFIFQYYREEENGRGNFPPRFSGLQFPNYSSELNVNALELDDSALYLCASSLKGYRQGGVADTQYFGPGTRLTVL.

The V and J genes are TRBV2 and TRBJ2-6; D remains unclear. The CDR3 runs 12 residues. From germline, CDR1 is SNHLY and CDR2 FYNNEI. The ends were cut back, 5 bases at V and 3 bases at J, with 2 bases in the middle. The CDR3 region is CASSYGANVLTF. DNA of the CDR3: TGTGCCAGCAGTTATGGGGCCAACGTCCTGACTTTC.

The chain uses TRBV5-6 and TRBJ1-3; 10 positions match TRBD1. Germline-derived CDR1 and CDR2 are SGHDT and YYEEEE. With 4 bases clipped from V and 2 bases from J, the junction kept 9 bases outside the gene matches. CDR3 length: 17 residues. In DNA form, the CDR3 reads TGTGCCAGCAGCCCACCCGACAGGGGGCTTCCTGGAAACACCATATATTTT. This codes for CASSPPDRGLPGNTIYF. The full variable domain, its missing parts supplied by reference TRBV5-6 and TRBJ1-3, is DAGVTQSPTHLIKTRGQQVTLRCSPKSGHDTVSWYQQALGQGPQFIFQYYEEEERQRGNFPDRFSGHQFPNYSSELNVNALLLGDSALYLCASSPPDRGLPGNTIYFGEGSWLTVV.

A note on this clone: In the same sample, other DNA sequences code for this CDR3. The chain combines TRBV6-5 with TRBJ1-3; no clear D. V lost 2 bases and J 4 bases, leaving 9 bases between the germline ends. This CDR3 region has 14 residues. Germline V gene sequence: CDR1 MNHEY, CDR2 SVGAGI. For the CDR3, the DNA is TGTGCCAGCAGTTACGGCGGAGCCGGAAACACCATATATTTT. Its translation: CASSYGGAGNTIYF.

In this sample, this clone turned up once. The J gene is TRBJ1-2, the V gene TRBV14; tentatively, D is TRBD1 (6 bases). V lost 3 bases and J lost 8, with 16 bases in between. CDR3 length equals 14 residues. Looked up from germline, CDR1 is SGHDN and CDR2 is FVKESK. CDR3 loop: CASSQDRGAHGYTF. In nucleotides, the CDR3 is TGTGCCAGCAGCCAGGACCGGGGGGCGCACGGCTACACCTTC.

The genes are TRBV11-3 and TRBJ2-7; 8 nucleotides line up with TRBD1. Trimming cost V 11 bases and J 3 bases; bases outside gene matches: 9. Per the germline V gene, CDR1 is SGHNT and CDR2 is YENEEA. There are 13 residues in the CDR3. The CDR3 nucleotides are TGTGCCTACCTCCAAGGACAGGGCTACGAGCAGTACTTC. It codes for CAYLQGQGYEQYF.

The rearrangement uses TRBV5-1 and TRBJ2-7; 7 bases match TRBD1. The length of the CDR3 is 15 residues. Germline CDR1 and CDR2: SGHRS and YFSETQ. The V gene end was trimmed by 0 bases and the J gene end by 3 bases; junction bases not matched to a gene: 6. The CDR3 region is CASSLEDRYVYEQYF. CDR3 in DNA: TGCGCCAGCAGCTTGGAGGACAGGTATGTCTACGAGCAGTACTTC.

V and J are TRBV29-1 and TRBJ2-2; 8 positions match TRBD1. Losses at the gene ends were 2 bases for V and 4 bases for J; bases not matched to a gene: 3. CDR3 size: 14 residues. Germline lookup yields CDR1 SQVTM and CDR2 ANQGSEA. CDR3 nucleotide sequence: TGCAGCGTTGAAACAGGGGGTGGCACCGGGGAGCTGTTTTTT. Encoded protein: CSVETGGGTGELFF.